This T cell receptor (beta chain) was recorded in a study of human T cells and chemical hapten exposure. The wider study: Skin of the upper inner arm, around 2 cm by around 2 cm, received 2% DPC for sensitization.

Indicated time point: patch test 1, 2 weeks after DPC sensitization. Noted treatment: therapeutic diphenylcyclopropenone sensitization with weekly scalp DPC. Via MiXCR, TCRdb re-called the RACE reads, giving one row per CDR3 protein. The repertoire includes about 71,000 distinct CDR3 sequences, roughly 9.8% of them detected once, and more than 2.5% sits in the top ten. The TCR sequence derives from a woman between 40 and 50 years old with alopecia areata. Some clones in this sample may be carry-over from other donors' samples. The starting material was whole blood, obtained in connection with sensitization to the hapten diphenylcyclopropenone (DPC).

CDR3 DNA sequence: TGCAGCGTTGCACAGAATTACGAGCAGTACTTC. This translates into CSVAQNYEQYF. The V and J genes are TRBV29-1 and TRBJ2-7; unclear D gene. Germline V lookup: CDR1 SQVTM, CDR2 ANQGSEA. The CDR3 is 11 amino acids. Trimming pared 4 bases from V and 4 bases from J, leaving 8 bases between.